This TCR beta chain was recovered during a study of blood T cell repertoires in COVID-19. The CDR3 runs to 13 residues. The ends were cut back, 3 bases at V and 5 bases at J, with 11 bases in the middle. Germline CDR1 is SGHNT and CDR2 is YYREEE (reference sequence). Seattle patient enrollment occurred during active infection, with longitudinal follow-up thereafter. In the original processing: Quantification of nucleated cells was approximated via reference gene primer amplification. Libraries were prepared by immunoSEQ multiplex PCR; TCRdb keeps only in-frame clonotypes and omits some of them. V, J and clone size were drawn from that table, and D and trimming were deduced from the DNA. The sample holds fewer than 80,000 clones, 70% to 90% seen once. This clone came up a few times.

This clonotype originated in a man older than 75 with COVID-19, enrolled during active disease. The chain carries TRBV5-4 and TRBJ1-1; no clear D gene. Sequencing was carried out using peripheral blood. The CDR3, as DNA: TGTGCCAGCAGCTCCGACCGGGAAACTGAAGCTTTCTTT. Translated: CASSSDRETEAFF.